The T cell receptor beta chain described here comes from a study of OX40 agonist ivuxolimab in advanced cancers. Study-level findings and limits: Both CD4+ and CD8+ T cell populations in blood had undergone clonal expansion by week 6 at 0.1 to 3.0 mg/kg.

Trimming removed 8 bases from V and 8 bases from J, with 18 bases in between. The CDR3 sequence is 13 residues long. Germline V lookup: CDR1 MNHNS, CDR2 SASEGT. The method was immunoSEQ multiplex PCR; TCRdb's version includes in-frame clones alone and lacks a portion of them. The repertoire holds about 64,000 clones, with around nine tenths as singletons. Samples of blood were obtained at baseline, on cycle 4 day 1, and on cycle 7 day 1. On this clone: Its specificity is not known.

Sequencing was performed on CD4+ or CD8+ T cells sorted from blood, taken in a trial of the OX40 agonist ivuxolimab. This TCR was sampled from an adult with an advanced solid tumor such as melanoma, head and neck, liver or kidney cancer. The rearrangement links TRBV6-1 to TRBJ1-1; a weak D match, TRBD1 (6 bases). The CDR3 sequence: CASRNPGTTEAFF. The DNA of the CDR3 is TGTGCCAGCCGAAACCCCGGGACAACAGAAGCTTTCTTT.